A single sample is the source of the 8 T cell receptor beta chains below, sequenced in a study of blood T cells in healthy people across ages. A second PCR, run for about 6 to 12 cycles, used a sample-barcoded 5' primer plus a J-beta primer mix. TCRdb independently ran MiXCR on the 5' RACE reads; one entry per CDR3 protein. This sample has a few hundred thousand distinct CDR3 sequences; approximately 47% occur once, and the top ten carry 45% to 55%. Sequencing was performed on blood. These receptors all come from a man aged 55-75 years in good health.

This clonotype was seen at least ten times. This rearrangement joins TRBV7-2 to TRBJ2-7; 7 bases are shared with TRBD1. Germline V CDR1 and CDR2: SGHTA, FQGNSA. Trimming at V came to 5 bases and at J to 3 bases, leaving 10 bases not matched to a gene. This CDR3 is built from 15 residues. CDR3 loop: CASSTRTGLGYEQYF. The CDR3 DNA reads as TGTGCCAGCAGCACCCGGACAGGTTTGGGCTACGAGCAGTACTTC.

This clonotype has just a few counts. The rearrangement joins TRBV3-1 to TRBJ1-1; D ambiguous. The CDR3 loop spans 14 amino acids. Germline assignment: CDR1 LGHDT and CDR2 YNNKEL (reference sequence). Deletions cut 3 bases from V and 1 base from J, with 9 bases between. As DNA, the CDR3 is TGTGCCAGCAGCCACAGAGCCGCGAACACTGAAGCTTTCTTT. Protein sequence: CASSHRAANTEAFF.

In DNA, the CDR3 is TGCAGCGGGACCGGGGGGATGAACACTGAAGCTTTCTTT. Amino acids: CSGTGGMNTEAFF. The J gene is TRBJ1-1, the V gene TRBV29-1; tentatively, D is TRBD1 (5 bases). This CDR3 comprises 13 residues. Germline CDR1 reads SQVTM; CDR2 reads ANQGSEA. V lost 7 bases and J lost 0, with 12 bases in between.

With regard to this clonotype: One end of the junction varies from germline; a read error may be responsible. V usage is TRBV24-1 and J usage is TRBJ1-2; D unclear. Germline CDR1 is KGHDR and CDR2 is SFDVKD. The length of the CDR3 is 15 residues. The CDR3 DNA is TGTGCCACCAGTGCCGCCGGGGAGGGCGAGGCTGGCTGCACCTTC. This encodes CATSAAGEGEAGCTF.

This clonotype came up a few times. V gene TRBV20-1 combines with J gene TRBJ2-1, with 8 bases that match TRBD2. Germline CDR1 reads DFQATT; CDR2 reads SNEGSKA (reference sequence). The CDR3 consists of 12 residues. V dropped 6 bases and J dropped 9; count of bases not matched to a gene: 7. The CDR3 DNA sequence: TGCAGTGCGGTCGGGGGGGGCGTTGAGCAGTTCTTC. Encoded protein: CSAVGGGVEQFF.

A word on this clonotype: Its ends do not fully match the called genes, so a read error is possible. V and J are TRBV4-3 and TRBJ2-3; the D gene could be TRBD1 or TRBD2 (5 bases each). The CDR3 runs to 16 residues. Germline lookup yields CDR1 LGHNA and CDR2 YSLEER. Here the CDR3 reads CASSTIGGPSTGTQYF. CDR3 DNA sequence: TGCGCCAGCAGCACCATTGGCGGGCCTAGCACAGGTACGCAGTATTTT.

V is TRBV4-1 and J is TRBJ1-1, with a possible D match to TRBD1 (6 bases). This CDR3 is built from 16 residues. The germline gives CDR1 MGHRA, CDR2 YSYEKL. Deletions cut 0 bases from V and 6 bases from J, with 17 bases between. CDR3 sequence: CASSQEGAFMWAEAFF. In DNA form, the CDR3 reads TGCGCCAGCAGCCAAGAGGGGGCCTTTATGTGGGCTGAAGCTTTCTTT.

With respect to this clonotype: The junction differs from germline at one of its ends, possibly a read error. This chain connects TRBV4-3 to TRBJ1-2; D gene uncertain. Looked up from germline, CDR1 is LGHNA and CDR2 is YSLEER. This CDR3 is 12 amino acids long. The CDR3 coding sequence is TGCACCAGCAGCCGAGAAAACTATGGCTACACCTTC. This sequence encodes CTSSRENYGYTF.